A selection of T cell receptor beta chains follows, all from one sample in a study of CD8 T cells in Susac syndrome. TCRdb reprocessed the immunoSEQ multiplex PCR reads with MiXCR, giving one entry per CDR3 protein. This table holds 150,000 to 200,000 distinct CDR3 sequences, 90% to 97% found once. Specimen: CD4+ T cells from PBMCs. The receptor set was obtained from a human donor with Susac syndrome. CDR3s include the opening cysteine and the closing phenylalanine or tryptophan. A D gene is named only where the DNA matches it firmly. Clone size is given for some rows only: seen once, a few or many times, or a class if the clone is expanded.

>-|TRBJ2-5|TRBD2|TRBV7-2
CASSSTGTTETQYF
TGTGCCAGCAGCTCTACCGGGACTACAGAGACCCAGTACTTC
>-|TRBJ2-7|TRBD1|TRBV12-3/TRBV12-4
CASSVPGQGVDEQYF
TGTGCCAGCAGTGTCCCCGGACAGGGAGTGGACGAGCAGTACTTC
>-|TRBJ1-1|TRBD1|TRBV19
CASQGTGVWRAFF
TGTGCCAGTCAAGGGACAGGGGTATGGAGAGCTTTCTTT
>once|TRBJ2-3|-|TRBV7-9
CASGFGGGADTQYF
TGTGCCAGCGGCTTCGGAGGAGGGGCAGATACGCAGTATTTT
>once|TRBJ1-6|-|TRBV20-1
CSARDPTGRGLHF
TGCAGTGCTAGGGACCCAACAGGGAGGGGGCTCCACTTT
>-|TRBJ1-2|-|TRBV12-3/TRBV12-4
CASSPTLGLHYGYTF
TGTGCCAGCAGTCCCACCCTCGGACTACACTATGGCTACACCTTC
>-|TRBJ2-7|-|TRBV19
CASSPGQSYEQYF
TGTGCCAGTAGTCCGGGACAATCCTACGAGCAGTACTTC
>-|TRBJ2-5|TRBD1|TRBV28
CASTLTGTEETQYF
TGTGCCAGCACCCTAACCGGGACAGAAGAGACCCAGTACTTC
>-|TRBJ2-7|TRBD2|TRBV6-2/TRBV6-3
CASRLLAASYEQYF
TGTGCCAGCCGACTGCTAGCGGCCTCCTACGAGCAGTACTTC
>once|TRBJ1-1|TRBD1|TRBV29-1
CSVRQGGNTEAFF
TGCAGCGTTCGACAGGGCGGGAACACTGAAGCTTTCTTT
>-|TRBJ2-3|-|TRBV4-1
CASSLGWDTDTQYF
TGCGCCAGCAGCCTCGGCTGGGACACAGATACGCAGTATTTT
>-|TRBJ1-4|TRBD1|TRBV30
CAWTGGKEKLFF
TGTGCCTGGACAGGGGGGAAGGAAAAACTGTTTTTT
>-|TRBJ1-6|TRBD1|TRBV6-4
CASSKDTGGGNSPLHF
TGTGCCAGCAGCAAAGATACAGGGGGAGGTAATTCACCCCTCCACTTT
>-|TRBJ2-5|TRBD2|TRBV20-1
CSARASGGFETQYF
TGCAGTGCTAGAGCTAGCGGGGGATTTGAGACCCAGTACTTC
>-|TRBJ2-7|TRBD1|TRBV30
CACRDRGYEQYF
TGTGCCTGCCGGGACAGGGGGTACGAGCAGTACTTC
>-|TRBJ2-7|-|TRBV30
CAWSGLRGYEQYF
TGTGCCTGGAGCGGACTTCGAGGCTACGAGCAGTACTTC
>-|TRBJ1-2|TRBD1|TRBV30
CAWRGQAYYTF
TGTGCCTGGAGGGGACAGGCGTACTACACCTTC
>-|TRBJ2-1|-|TRBV3-1
CASSQVSRGNEQFF
TGTGCCAGCAGCCAAGTATCCAGGGGCAATGAGCAGTTCTTC
>-|TRBJ2-6|-|TRBV5-4
CASRSSASGANVLTF
TGTGCCAGCAGATCCAGCGCCTCTGGGGCCAACGTCCTGACTTTC
>-|TRBJ2-5|-|TRBV4-3
CASSQVGGMVETQYF
TGCGCCAGCAGCCAAGTAGGGGGGATGGTAGAGACCCAGTACTTC
>-|TRBJ2-1|TRBD2|TRBV11-2
CASSQTSGGAGNEQFF
TGTGCCAGCAGCCAGACTAGCGGGGGGGCCGGAAATGAGCAGTTCTTC
>-|TRBJ2-7|-|TRBV19
CASSIVTGHEQYF
TGTGCCAGTAGTATTGTAACCGGACACGAGCAGTACTTC
>-|TRBJ1-2|-|TRBV30
CAWSVPREHYGYTF
TGTGCCTGGAGTGTACCCCGGGAACACTATGGCTACACCTTC
>-|TRBJ2-6|-|TRBV25-1
CASGTGTTHSGANVLTF
TGTGCCAGCGGCACCGGGACAACTCACTCTGGGGCCAACGTCCTGACTTTC
>-|TRBJ1-6|-|TRBV5-1
CASSLSTGGNNSPLHF
TGCGCCAGCAGCTTGTCCACCGGGGGAAATAATTCACCCCTCCACTTT
>-|TRBJ2-5|-|TRBV7-9
CASSLGTRRETQYF
TGTGCCAGCAGCTTGGGGACGAGACGGGAGACCCAGTACTTC
>once|TRBJ1-2|-|TRBV21-1
CASSNLEGGYTF
TGTGCCAGCAGCAATCTAGAGGGGGGCTACACCTTC
>-|TRBJ2-5|TRBD2|TRBV4-1
CASSQEGTSGGPGETQYF
TGCGCCAGCAGCCAAGAAGGGACTAGCGGGGGGCCGGGAGAGACCCAGTACTTC
>-|TRBJ2-5|-|TRBV12-3/TRBV12-4
CASSADTGWSETQYF
TGTGCCAGCAGTGCCGACACAGGGTGGAGCGAGACCCAGTACTTC
>-|TRBJ2-1|-|TRBV20-1
CSARDYGGTYNEQFF
TGCAGTGCTAGAGACTACGGGGGAACCTACAATGAGCAGTTCTTC
>-|TRBJ1-2|-|TRBV20-1
CSPGLGWGYTF
TGCAGCCCGGGCCTCGGGTGGGGCTACACCTTC
>-|TRBJ1-2|-|TRBV30
CAWNLAGAIGYTF
TGTGCCTGGAATCTCGCAGGGGCCATTGGCTACACCTTC
>-|TRBJ2-7|-|TRBV2
CASQMPFDYEQYF
TGTGCCAGCCAGATGCCCTTCGACTACGAGCAGTACTTC
>-|TRBJ1-4|-|TRBV20-1
CSARDPTQGRRKKLFF
TGCAGTGCTAGAGATCCTACTCAGGGGAGGAGGAAAAAACTGTTTTTT
>-|TRBJ1-2|TRBD1|TRBV6-1
CASTPGQGIAGNYGYTF
TGTGCCAGCACCCCGGGACAGGGTATTGCCGGGAACTATGGCTACACCTTC
>-|TRBJ1-1|-|TRBV9
CASSVKANTEAFF
TGTGCCAGCAGCGTAAAAGCGAACACTGAAGCTTTCTTT
>-|TRBJ1-2|-|TRBV12-3/TRBV12-4
CASMGGYGYTF
TGTGCCAGTATGGGGGGCTATGGCTACACCTTC
>-|TRBJ2-3|-|TRBV29-1
CSAARTSTDTQYF
TGCAGCGCCGCCCGGACTAGCACAGATACGCAGTATTTT
>-|TRBJ1-4|TRBD1|TRBV4-3
CASSQGQGAGRAEKLFF
TGCGCCAGCAGCCAAGGGCAGGGGGCAGGCCGGGCAGAAAAACTGTTTTTT
>-|TRBJ2-5|TRBD1|TRBV12-3/TRBV12-4
CASSGRTGGEGETQYF
TGTGCCAGCAGTGGGCGGACAGGGGGCGAAGGAGAGACCCAGTACTTC
>-|TRBJ2-5|-|TRBV24-1
CATSDRDSQETQYF
TGTGCCACCAGTGATCGGGACTCACAAGAGACCCAGTACTTC
>-|TRBJ1-2|-|TRBV28
CASSLENANYGYTF
TGTGCCAGCAGTTTAGAGAATGCTAACTATGGCTACACCTTC
>-|TRBJ1-1|-|TRBV6-5
CASSYTLRDGYTEAFF
TGTGCCAGCAGTTACACACTCCGGGACGGGTACACTGAAGCTTTCTTT
>once|TRBJ2-1|TRBD1|TRBV6-6
CASITAGQGYNEQFF
TGTGCCAGCATAACGGCGGGACAGGGCTACAATGAGCAGTTCTTC
>-|TRBJ1-5|-|TRBV19
CASSTTGQENQPQHF
TGTGCCAGTAGTACGACAGGCCAGGAGAATCAGCCCCAGCATTTT
>-|TRBJ2-5|TRBD2|TRBV5-1
CASRTGGLETQYF
TGCGCCAGCAGGACGGGGGGGCTGGAGACCCAGTACTTC
>-|TRBJ1-2|-|TRBV29-1
CSVGGSLGAGYTF
TGCAGCGTGGGGGGGTCCTTAGGCGCTGGCTACACCTTC
>-|TRBJ1-5|-|TRBV7-9
CASSSTTGPNQPQHF
TGTGCCAGCAGCTCCACGACAGGTCCCAATCAGCCCCAGCATTTT
>-|TRBJ2-3|-|TRBV24-1
CATSGGGHTDTQYF
TGTGCCACCAGTGGCGGGGGACACACAGATACGCAGTATTTT
>-|TRBJ2-5|TRBD2|TRBV19
CASSISLAAGRETQYF
TGTGCCAGTAGTATATCGCTAGCGGCGGGTAGAGAGACCCAGTACTTC
>once|TRBJ1-5|-|TRBV11-2
CASSLSGGPYQPQHF
TGTGCCAGCAGCTTATCGGGAGGACCCTATCAGCCCCAGCATTTT
>-|TRBJ1-4|-|TRBV28
CASSLDPGEKLFF
TGTGCCAGCAGTTTGGACCCGGGAGAAAAACTGTTTTTT
>-|TRBJ1-6|-|TRBV11-1
CASSLGVRNSPLHF
TGTGCCAGCAGCTTAGGGGTACGCAATTCACCCCTCCACTTT
>-|TRBJ2-5|-|TRBV12-5
CASGFLPGEETQYF
TGTGCTAGTGGTTTCCTGCCGGGCGAAGAGACCCAGTACTTC
>-|TRBJ2-1|-|TRBV6-2/TRBV6-3
CASRESTYNEQFF
TGTGCCAGCAGAGAGAGCACCTACAATGAGCAGTTCTTC